The rows below give T cell receptor beta chains drawn from one sample of a study of CD8 T cells in ankylosing spondylitis. One entry per CDR3 protein, called by TCRdb with MiXCR from the 5' RACE reads. Of about 340,000 distinct CDR3 sequences detected, roughly 8% appear once; the ten largest clones hold 13% to 15%. Sequenced sample: blood, either unsorted or a sorted T cell fraction (not recorded which). Source of these receptors: a male donor with ankylosing spondylitis. Both conserved end residues are part of each CDR3. The D gene is left open where the match is weak. Clone size, where shown, is once, few, many, or a class for clones that have expanded.

clone_size j_call v_call d_call cdr3_nt cdr3_aa
many TRBJ2-7 TRBV5-1 TRBD1 TGCGCCAGCGGGGACGGGACAGGGGTCTACGAGCAGTACTTC CASGDGTGVYEQYF
- TRBJ1-4 TRBV21-1 - TGTGCCAGCAGCAGATGGGACAGGGAGTCGGACACAACTAATGAAAAACTGTTTTTT CASSRWDRESDTTNEKLFF
- TRBJ2-3 TRBV30 - TGTGCCTGGACCCAGGGGAGCACAGATACGCAGTATTTT CAWTQGSTDTQYF
few TRBJ1-5 TRBV19 - TGTGCCAGTAGTATGAGACAGAATCAGCCCCAGCATTTT CASSMRQNQPQHF
- TRBJ2-7 TRBV4-1 - TGCGCCAGCAGCCAAGAAGCGGACTCCTACTACGAGCAGTACTTC CASSQEADSYYEQYF
many TRBJ2-2 TRBV4-1 TRBD1 TGCGCCAGCAGCCAAACGGACAGGGGTGGCACCGGGGAGCTGTTTTTT CASSQTDRGGTGELFF
few TRBJ2-7 TRBV15 - TGTGCCACCAGCCCACGGACCAACGCCTACGAGCAGTACTTC CATSPRTNAYEQYF
- TRBJ2-1 TRBV19 TRBD2 TGTGCCAGTAGCCCGAGGGGACTAGCAATCAATGAGCAGTTCTTC CASSPRGLAINEQFF
few TRBJ2-3 TRBV12-3/TRBV12-4 TRBD2 TGTGCCAGCAGCCTGACTAGCTCCACTTATACGCAGTATTTT CASSLTSSTYTQYF
- TRBJ2-7 TRBV12-3/TRBV12-4 - TGTGCCAGCAGTTTAAGCGGGACAGCAACCCACGAGCAGTACTTC CASSLSGTATHEQYF
- TRBJ2-2 TRBV29-1 - TGCAGCGTTGATGCTTGGGACACCGGGGAGCTGTTTTTT CSVDAWDTGELFF
- TRBJ2-1 TRBV6-1 - TGTGCCAGCAGTCGCCTACTACAGCGACCCTACAATGAGCAGTTCTTC CASSRLLQRPYNEQFF
- TRBJ2-7 TRBV20-1 - TGCAGCCTGGGACCCGGGAGCGAGCTGTACTTC CSLGPGSELYF
- TRBJ2-1 TRBV9 - TGTGCCAGCAGCGTAAGGTTTGAGGTCCATGAGCAGTTCTTC CASSVRFEVHEQFF
few TRBJ1-2 TRBV19 - TGTGCCAGTACCCCCCCAGGGGCCTATGGCTACACCTTC CASTPPGAYGYTF
many TRBJ2-7 TRBV2 - TGTGCCAGCACTCTAGATGGGTACGAGCAGTACTTC CASTLDGYEQYF
many TRBJ1-4 TRBV29-1 - TGCAGCGTCCAGGCCTCTAATGAAAAACTGTTTTTT CSVQASNEKLFF
- TRBJ2-1 TRBV25-1 TRBD2 TGTGCCAGCATTGGGACTAGCGGGAGCGATGAGCAGTTCTTC CASIGTSGSDEQFF
few TRBJ2-1 TRBV7-6 TRBD2 TGTGCCAGCAGCTTAGCAGCTTTCGGGACTAGCGGTTACAATGAGCAGTTCTTC CASSLAAFGTSGYNEQFF
many TRBJ1-6 TRBV6-5 - TGTGCCAGCAGTTTCACTCAGAGGAGTTCACCCCTCCACTTT CASSFTQRSSPLHF
many TRBJ2-7 TRBV29-1 TRBD1 TGCAGCGTTACTGGGACAGCGCCCCAGCAGTACTTC CSVTGTAPQQYF
many TRBJ2-5 TRBV11-2 TRBD1 TGTGCCAGCAGCTTAGGACATCAGGGGGTATCGGGAGAGACCCAGTACTTC CASSLGHQGVSGETQYF
few TRBJ1-1 TRBV7-7 - TGTGCCAGCAGCTCCAGGGTCGGAACTGAAGCTTTCTTT CASSSRVGTEAFF